Listed below are T cell receptor beta chains from one sample, sequenced in a study of blood T cells in healthy people across ages. TCRdb processed the 5' RACE reads anew with MiXCR; each CDR3 protein has one entry. The table lists 790,000 or so distinct CDR3 sequences, around three fifths of them singletons, with approximately 24% in the top ten. Sequenced sample: blood. The receptors stem from a man aged 35 to 55 in good health. The CDR3 runs from the conserved cysteine through the conserved F or W. D genes are given only for firm matches. Clone size, where shown, is once, few, many, or a class for clones that have expanded.

abundance,d_gene,j_gene,v_gene,CDR3aa,CDR3nt
NA,TRBD1,TRBJ2-3,TRBV25-1,CASSESDRGTDTQYF,TGTGCCAGCAGTGAAAGCGACAGGGGGACAGATACGCAGTATTTT
NA,TRBD2,TRBJ2-5,TRBV10-3,CAISKLDYSGSLDEQYF,TGTGCCATCAGTAAACTGGACTATAGCGGGAGTTTGGATGAGCAGTACTTC
NA,NA,TRBJ2-6,TRBV28,CASKGIVHTYSGANVLTF,TGTGCCAGCAAAGGAATAGTACACACCTACTCTGGGGCCAACGTCCTGACTTTC
few,NA,TRBJ2-4,TRBV5-1,CASSQAYGKNIQYF,TGCGCCAGCAGCCAGGCCTACGGCAAAAACATTCAGTACTTC
NA,NA,TRBJ2-7,TRBV21-1,CASSKHRDRAQISYEQYF,TGTGCCAGCAGCAAACACCGAGACAGGGCCCAGATATCCTACGAGCAGTACTTC
NA,TRBD2,TRBJ2-7,TRBV7-2,CASSLWTSGTGGSYEQYF,TGTGCCAGCAGCTTATGGACTAGCGGCACCGGAGGGTCCTACGAGCAGTACTTC
NA,TRBD2,TRBJ2-1,TRBV7-6,CASSEAGGIYNEQFF,TGTGCCAGCAGCGAAGCGGGGGGGATCTACAATGAGCAGTTCTTC
NA,TRBD2,TRBJ2-3,TRBV12-3/TRBV12-4,CASSGRASGTSDTQYF,TGTGCCAGCAGCGGTAGGGCTAGCGGGACCTCAGATACGCAGTATTTT
few,TRBD1,TRBJ1-5,TRBV7-2,CASSSGERTGDQPQHF,TGTGCCAGCAGCTCGGGGGAAAGGACAGGGGATCAGCCCCAGCATTTT
NA,TRBD1,TRBJ2-1,TRBV4-2,CASSQDETGADNEQFF,TGTGCCAGCAGCCAAGATGAGACAGGGGCGGACAATGAGCAGTTCTTC
NA,NA,TRBJ2-7,TRBV7-9,CASSWDGNFYEQYF,TGTGCCAGCAGCTGGGACGGAAATTTCTACGAGCAGTACTTC
NA,NA,TRBJ1-2,TRBV7-9,CASSLGAGGDGYTF,TGTGCCAGCAGCTTAGGGGCGGGAGGAGATGGCTACACCTTC
NA,NA,TRBJ1-2,TRBV11-2,CASSLRGGTLYGYTF,TGTGCCAGCAGCTTAAGAGGCGGGACACTCTATGGCTACACCTTC
few,NA,TRBJ2-5,TRBV6-6,CASTAAETQYF,TGTGCCAGCACAGCCGCAGAGACCCAGTACTTC
NA,NA,TRBJ2-1,TRBV6-4,CASSDVAVSSYNEQFF,TGTGCCAGCAGTGACGTAGCGGTTAGCTCCTACAATGAGCAGTTCTTC
few,NA,TRBJ2-6,TRBV2,CASSDVFPPGQGSVSGANVLTF,TGTGCCAGCAGTGATGTCTTCCCTCCTGGGCAGGGTTCCGTAAGTGGGGCCAACGTCCTGACTTTC
once,NA,TRBJ2-7,TRBV4-2,CASSQDLEGAEQYF,TGTGCCAGCAGCCAAGATTTGGAGGGAGCAGAGCAGTACTTC
NA,NA,TRBJ2-6,TRBV6-6,CASSLSISGSGANVLTF,TGTGCCAGCAGTTTAAGTATTTCGGGCTCTGGGGCCAACGTCCTGACTTTC
NA,TRBD1,TRBJ1-4,TRBV10-3,CAISGGQGGEKPFF,TGTGCCATCAGTGGGGGACAGGGAGGTGAAAAACCGTTTTTT
NA,NA,TRBJ2-3,TRBV20-1,CSAGGSSRTDTQYF,TGTAGTGCTGGGGGGAGCTCACGCACAGATACGCAGTATTTT
NA,NA,TRBJ1-4,TRBV25-1,CASSSWGPTLFF,TGTGCCAGCAGTTCCTGGGGCCCAACCCTGTTTTTT
NA,TRBD2,TRBJ2-7,TRBV6-1,CASSPNPPGTSGSTHEQYF,TGTGCCAGCAGCCCCAATCCACCCGGGACTAGCGGGAGTACCCACGAGCAGTACTTC
NA,NA,TRBJ2-4,TRBV6-6,CASSPQDHAKNIQYF,TGTGCCAGCAGCCCCCAGGACCATGCCAAAAACATTCAGTACTTC
once,NA,TRBJ1-3,TRBV7-9,CASSLGYDSGNTIYF,TGTGCCAGCAGCTTAGGATACGACAGTGGAAACACCATATATTTT
few,NA,TRBJ1-2,TRBV20-1,CSASGGYGYTF,TGCAGTGCTAGTGGGGGCTATGGCTACACCTTC
NA,TRBD2,TRBJ2-1,TRBV6-5,CASSLTSSFSYNEQFF,TGTGCCAGCAGTCTGACTAGCTCTTTTAGCTACAATGAGCAGTTCTTC
NA,NA,TRBJ2-2,TRBV7-2,CASSFGPANTGELFF,TGTGCCAGCAGCTTTGGACCGGCGAACACCGGGGAGCTGTTTTTT
NA,NA,TRBJ2-5,TRBV20-1,CSARPGETQYF,TGCAGTGCGCGTCCCGGGGAGACCCAGTACTTC
few,NA,TRBJ1-3,TRBV29-1,CSGRGDGNTIYF,TGCAGCGGGAGGGGAGATGGAAACACCATATATTTT
NA,TRBD2,TRBJ2-4,TRBV28,CTSSYGLAVLAKNIQYF,TGTACCAGCAGTTATGGACTAGCGGTACTAGCCAAAAACATTCAGTACTTC
few,TRBD2,TRBJ2-3,TRBV7-2,CASSLLAGGVNTQYF,TGTGCCAGCAGCCTGCTAGCGGGGGGGGTCAATACGCAGTATTTT
NA,NA,TRBJ1-5,TRBV28,CASRRSSNQPQHF,TGTGCCAGCAGGCGGTCGAGCAATCAGCCCCAGCATTTT
NA,TRBD1,TRBJ1-6,TRBV12-3/TRBV12-4,CASRTGVSPNSPLHF,TGTGCCAGCAGGACAGGGGTCTCACCTAATTCACCCCTCCACTTT
few,NA,TRBJ1-1,TRBV12-3/TRBV12-4,CASSLIRANTEAFF,TGTGCCAGCAGTTTGATCCGGGCGAACACTGAAGCTTTCTTT
NA,NA,TRBJ2-1,TRBV20-1,CSARENLGAIFNEQFF,TGCAGTGCTAGAGAAAACTTGGGGGCTATCTTCAATGAGCAGTTCTTC
NA,TRBD1,TRBJ1-1,TRBV7-7,CASSPLDGQGTIIAFF,TGTGCCAGCAGCCCCTTAGACGGACAGGGGACTATAATAGCTTTCTTT
NA,TRBD2,TRBJ2-1,TRBV3-1,CASSQGGASGLTEQFF,TGTGCCAGCAGCCAAGGGGGGGCTAGCGGGCTGACTGAGCAGTTCTTC
few,TRBD1,TRBJ1-2,TRBV11-2,CASRRTGKYGYTF,TGTGCCAGCAGAAGGACAGGGAAATATGGCTACACCTTC
NA,NA,TRBJ2-7,TRBV28,CASSLARGLIYEQYF,TGTGCCAGCAGTTTGGCCAGGGGCCTCATTTACGAGCAGTACTTC
NA,TRBD1,TRBJ1-1,TRBV28,CASSGGVSLFTEAFF,TGTGCCAGCTCAGGGGGCGTTAGCCTTTTCACTGAAGCTTTCTTT
NA,NA,TRBJ1-4,TRBV5-1,CASSVREGNEKLFF,TGCGCCAGCAGCGTAAGGGAGGGGAATGAAAAACTGTTTTTT
NA,TRBD2,TRBJ2-3,TRBV12-3/TRBV12-4,CASSDIAGGPDTQYF,TGTGCCAGCAGCGATATAGCGGGGGGGCCGGATACGCAGTATTTT
once,TRBD2,TRBJ2-3,TRBV27,CASSPETSGRGGKDTQYF,TGTGCCAGCAGTCCCGAGACTAGCGGGAGGGGGGGAAAAGATACGCAGTATTTT
NA,TRBD1,TRBJ2-1,TRBV6-2/TRBV6-3,CASSKEPGQYLYEEQFF,TGTGCCAGCAGTAAGGAGCCGGGACAGTACCTTTACGAGGAGCAGTTCTTC
NA,NA,TRBJ1-3,TRBV7-2,CASSSATGSGNTIYF,TGTGCCAGCAGCTCGGCGACAGGCTCTGGAAACACCATATATTTT
NA,TRBD1,TRBJ1-1,TRBV24-1,CATSPGTGPNTEAFF,TGTGCCACCAGCCCCGGGACAGGGCCGAACACTGAAGCTTTCTTT
NA,TRBD1,TRBJ1-4,TRBV7-2,CASSSTRGQGASELFF,TGTGCCAGCAGCTCCACTAGGGGACAGGGGGCGTCGGAACTGTTTTTT
few,TRBD1,TRBJ2-7,TRBV29-1,CSVEQGATYEQYF,TGCAGCGTTGAGCAGGGGGCAACCTACGAGCAGTACTTC
NA,TRBD1,TRBJ1-2,TRBV20-1,CSAETGDIDGYTF,TGCAGTGCCGAGACAGGGGATATAGATGGCTACACCTTC
NA,NA,TRBJ1-2,TRBV7-2,CASSLAAHSGAANYGYTF,TGTGCCAGCAGCTTAGCCGCCCATTCAGGGGCCGCTAACTATGGCTACACCTTC
NA,NA,TRBJ2-7,TRBV6-2/TRBV6-3,CASSYADELVPYEQYF,TGTGCCAGCAGTTACGCCGATGAACTAGTCCCCTACGAGCAGTACTTC
few,NA,TRBJ1-4,TRBV25-1,CASSGAGTNEKLFF,TGTGCCAGCAGTGGAGCGGGTACTAATGAAAAACTGTTTTTT
NA,TRBD2,TRBJ2-3,TRBV24-1,CATRQAGDGPDTQYF,TGTGCCACTCGACAAGCGGGAGACGGGCCAGATACGCAGTATTTT